This TCR beta chain was captured in a study of T-cell reconstitution after alpha-beta-depleted transplantation in children. Study-wide results and limits: Elevated TCRbeta diversity at day 60 was traced, in some patients, to surviving recipient T cells and thymic progenitors.

The V end lost 0 bases, the J end lost 0 bases, and 12 bases lay between the germline ends. The CDR3 has 16 amino acids. CDR1 is SGHAT and CDR2 is FQDESV in the germline V gene (reference sequence). Note on this clonotype: Its cognate antigen is unknown.

Unique molecular identifiers were incorporated during preparation of the TCRbeta library. TCRdb redid the calling of the PCR reads with MiXCR, one entry per CDR3 protein. This sample has around 130,000 distinct CDR3 sequences, with approximately 8.7% found just once. The J gene is TRBJ2-7, the V gene TRBV11-1; D possibly corresponds to TRBD1 (6 bases). Sequences were derived from PBMCs, mostly from graft donor cells, sampled 180 days after TCRalphabeta/CD19-depleted stem cell transplant. This sequence was found in a girl under two years old who had a stem cell transplant for combined immunodeficiency, so the T cells may come from the graft donor. The CDR3: CASSLALDSASYEQYF. The CDR3 region has the DNA TGTGCCAGCAGCTTAGCGTTGGACAGTGCCTCCTACGAGCAGTACTTC.